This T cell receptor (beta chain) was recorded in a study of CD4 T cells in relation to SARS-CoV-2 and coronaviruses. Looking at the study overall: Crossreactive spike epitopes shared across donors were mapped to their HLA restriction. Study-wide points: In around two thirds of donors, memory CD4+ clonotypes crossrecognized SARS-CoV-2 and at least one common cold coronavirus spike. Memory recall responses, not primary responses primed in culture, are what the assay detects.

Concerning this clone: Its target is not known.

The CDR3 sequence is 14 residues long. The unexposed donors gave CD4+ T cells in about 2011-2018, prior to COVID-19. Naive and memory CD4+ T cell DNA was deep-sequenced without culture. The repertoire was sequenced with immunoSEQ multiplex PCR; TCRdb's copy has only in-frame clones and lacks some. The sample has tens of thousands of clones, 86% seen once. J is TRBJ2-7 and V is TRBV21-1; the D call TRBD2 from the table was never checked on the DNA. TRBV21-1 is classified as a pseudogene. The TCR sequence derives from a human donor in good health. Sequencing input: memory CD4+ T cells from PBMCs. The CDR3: CASIASWRSYEQYF. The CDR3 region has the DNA TGTGCCAGCATAGCATCCTGGAGATCCTACGAGCAGTACTTC.